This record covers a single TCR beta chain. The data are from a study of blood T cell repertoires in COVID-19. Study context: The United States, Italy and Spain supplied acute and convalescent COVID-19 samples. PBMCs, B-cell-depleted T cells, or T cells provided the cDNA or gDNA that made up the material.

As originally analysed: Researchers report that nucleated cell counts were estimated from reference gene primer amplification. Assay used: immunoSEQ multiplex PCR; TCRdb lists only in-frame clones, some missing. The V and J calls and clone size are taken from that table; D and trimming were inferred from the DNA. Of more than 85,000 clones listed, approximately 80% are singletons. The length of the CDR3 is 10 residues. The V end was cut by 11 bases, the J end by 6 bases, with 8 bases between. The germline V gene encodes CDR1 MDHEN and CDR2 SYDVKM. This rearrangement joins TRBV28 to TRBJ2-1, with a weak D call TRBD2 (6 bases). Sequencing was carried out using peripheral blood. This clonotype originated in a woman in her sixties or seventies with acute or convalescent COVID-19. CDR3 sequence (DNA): TGTGCCCTCGGGAGCAATGAGCAGTTCTTC. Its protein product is CALGSNEQFF.